Listed below are T cell receptor beta chains from one sample, sequenced in a study of blood T cell repertoires in COVID-19. Sequencing was performed with immunoSEQ multiplex PCR; in TCRdb, only in-frame clones are kept and a portion is missing. The profile shows roughly 69,000 clones, approximately 87% of them singletons. What was sequenced was peripheral blood. The receptors were gathered from a man in his fifties with active COVID-19. The CDR3 runs from the conserved cysteine through the conserved F or W. The D gene is left open where the match is weak. Expanded clones are given a class, and other clones once, few, many or no size at all.

J gene	D gene	V gene	clone size	CDR3 protein	CDR3 DNA
TRBJ2-5	NA	TRBV10-3	NA	CAISAGLETQYF	TGTGCCATCAGTGCAGGGCTAGAGACCCAGTACTTC
TRBJ1-5	NA	TRBV2	NA	CASRPSDQPQHF	TGTGCCAGCAGACCCTCGGATCAGCCCCAGCATTTT
TRBJ2-3	TRBD2	TRBV6-5	NA	CASSTRGGPTDTQYF	TGTGCCAGCAGTACCCGCGGGGGGCCAACAGATACGCAGTATTTT
TRBJ1-2	NA	TRBV9	many	CASSVSPHQGSYGYTF	TGTGCCAGCAGCGTATCCCCCCATCAGGGATCCTATGGCTACACCTTC
TRBJ2-7	NA	TRBV7-2	NA	CASSSQGQYEQYF	TGTGCCAGCAGCTCGCAGGGCCAGTACGAGCAGTACTTC
TRBJ2-1	NA	TRBV5-4	NA	CASSLELANNEQFF	TGTGCCAGCAGCTTGGAGCTCGCCAATAATGAGCAGTTCTTC
TRBJ1-1	TRBD1	TRBV7-9	NA	CASSPRGQGYTEAFF	TGTGCCAGCAGCCCTAGGGGACAGGGATACACTGAAGCTTTCTTT
TRBJ1-2	NA	TRBV4-3	few	CASSQFMFYGYTF	TGCGCCAGCAGCCAATTCATGTTCTATGGCTACACCTTC
TRBJ2-5	NA	TRBV28	NA	CASSLSSRETQYF	TGTGCCAGCAGTTTATCTAGCCGGGAGACCCAGTACTTC
TRBJ2-5	NA	TRBV6-2/TRBV6-3	NA	CASNPAPGSYQETQYF	TGTGCCAGCAACCCCGCCCCGGGAAGCTACCAAGAGACCCAGTACTTC
TRBJ2-1	TRBD2	TRBV29-1	NA	CSVLPGLAGRREQFF	TGCAGCGTTCTCCCGGGACTAGCGGGGCGTCGGGAGCAGTTCTTC
TRBJ2-2	TRBD1	TRBV11-3	NA	CASSPKVQGVLEDTGELFF	TGTGCCAGCAGCCCGAAGGTGCAGGGGGTTTTAGAAGACACCGGGGAGCTGTTTTTT
TRBJ2-2	TRBD1	TRBV5-1	NA	CASSPQGAGELFF	TGCGCCAGCAGCCCACAGGGGGCCGGGGAGCTGTTTTTT
TRBJ1-3	NA	TRBV5-1	NA	CASSLVTGSSGNTIYF	TGCGCCAGCAGCTTGGTTACAGGGAGCTCTGGAAACACCATATATTTT
TRBJ1-4	NA	TRBV10-3	NA	CAISERGLDEKLFF	TGTGCCATCAGTGAGAGGGGTCTGGATGAAAAACTGTTTTTT
TRBJ2-2	NA	TRBV9	NA	CASSPIARVNTGELFF	TGTGCCAGCAGCCCCATAGCACGGGTTAACACCGGGGAGCTGTTTTTT
TRBJ1-6	TRBD1	TRBV19	NA	CASSPRQGADSPLHF	TGTGCCAGTAGTCCCCGACAGGGGGCGGATTCACCCCTCCACTTT
TRBJ1-2	NA	TRBV2	NA	CASGQNYGYTF	TGTGCCAGCGGACAAAACTATGGCTACACCTTC
TRBJ2-2	NA	TRBV12-5	NA	CASGLVNTGNGELFF	TGTGCTAGTGGTTTGGTAAACACGGGGAACGGGGAGCTGTTTTTT
TRBJ1-5	TRBD1	TRBV7-6	NA	CASSSGGGGNQPQHF	TGTGCCAGCAGCTCGGGAGGGGGCGGCAATCAGCCCCAGCATTTT
TRBJ2-3	TRBD2	TRBV7-2	NA	CASSVNLAVSTDTQYF	TGTGCCAGCAGCGTCAATCTAGCGGTCAGCACAGATACGCAGTATTTT
TRBJ2-5	TRBD2	TRBV7-9	NA	CASSLVGTSGRSPQTQYF	TGTGCCAGCAGCTTAGTGGGGACTAGCGGGAGAAGCCCACAGACCCAGTACTTC
TRBJ1-1	TRBD1	TRBV4-1	few	CASSQGRQGVTSINTEAFF	TGCGCCAGCAGCCAGGGCCGACAGGGGGTCACATCAATTAACACTGAAGCTTTCTTT
TRBJ2-7	NA	TRBV3-1/TRBV3-2	NA	CASSQGGLTYEQYF	TGTGCCAGCAGCCAAGGCGGGTTAACCTACGAGCAGTACTTC
TRBJ1-1	NA	TRBV19	NA	CASSGQNQWTEAFF	TGTGCCAGTAGCGGACAGAACCAGTGGACTGAAGCTTTCTTT
TRBJ1-2	TRBD1	TRBV6-1	NA	CASSDQGAGGYTF	TGTGCCAGCAGTGACCAGGGGGCAGGTGGCTACACCTTC
TRBJ2-2	NA	TRBV18	medium-sized	CASSPWSTGELFF	TGTGCCAGCTCACCATGGAGTACCGGGGAGCTGTTTTTT
TRBJ2-1	TRBD2	TRBV7-8	once	CASSARRAGYNEQFF	TGTGCCAGCAGTGCACGGCGAGCGGGGTACAATGAGCAGTTCTTC
TRBJ2-1	TRBD2	TRBV7-9	NA	CASSRLAGENNEQFF	TGTGCCAGCAGCCGACTAGCGGGAGAAAACAATGAGCAGTTCTTC
TRBJ2-2	TRBD1	TRBV5-3	NA	CARSLCQGDTGELFF	TGTGCCAGAAGCTTGTGCCAGGGGGACACCGGGGAGCTGTTTTTT
TRBJ2-1	TRBD2	TRBV24-1	NA	CATSHERLAGVNEQFF	TGTGCCACCAGCCACGAAAGACTAGCGGGAGTCAATGAGCAGTTCTTC
TRBJ2-1	TRBD2	TRBV6-2/TRBV6-3	NA	CASSPSGTSGRESSNEQFF	TGTGCCAGCAGTCCCTCCGGGACTAGCGGGAGGGAAAGTAGTAATGAGCAGTTCTTC
TRBJ1-1	TRBD1	TRBV29-1	once	CSVITYPGGDAFF	TGCAGCGTCATAACGTACCCAGGGGGCGACGCTTTCTTT
TRBJ2-7	NA	TRBV5-1	NA	CASSLEGSRTYEQYF	TGCGCCAGCAGCTTGGAGGGGTCGAGAACCTACGAGCAGTACTTC
TRBJ2-6	TRBD2	TRBV3-1/TRBV3-2	NA	CASSQKEGLAGAVISGANVLTF	TGTGCCAGCAGCCAAAAGGAGGGACTAGCGGGGGCCGTAATCTCTGGGGCCAACGTCCTGACTTTC
TRBJ2-1	TRBD2	TRBV4-3	NA	CASSQDLAGGVGPYNEQFF	TGCGCCAGCAGCCAAGACCTAGCGGGAGGGGTCGGCCCCTACAATGAGCAGTTCTTC
TRBJ1-1	NA	TRBV5-6	NA	CASSLTGNTEAFF	TGTGCCAGCAGCTTAACAGGGAACACTGAAGCTTTCTTT
TRBJ2-2	NA	TRBV5-4	NA	CASSAKQNTGELFF	TGTGCCAGCAGCGCAAAACAGAACACCGGGGAGCTGTTTTTT
TRBJ2-2	TRBD1	TRBV7-9	NA	CASSPALGTAGELFF	TGTGCCAGCAGTCCCGCGCTAGGGACAGCCGGGGAGCTGTTTTTT
TRBJ1-4	TRBD1	TRBV29-1	NA	CSVTDRVREKLFF	TGCAGCGTCACGGACAGGGTACGGGAAAAACTGTTTTTT
TRBJ2-3	NA	TRBV19	once	CATAGSSTDTQYF	TGTGCCACTGCGGGCTCATCCACAGATACGCAGTATTTT
TRBJ2-3	TRBD2	TRBV12-3/TRBV12-4	NA	CASTAGGGHTQYF	TGTGCCAGCACCGCGGGAGGGGGCCATACGCAGTATTTT
TRBJ1-1	NA	TRBV6-5	NA	CASSTAAGRTEAFF	TGTGCCAGCAGCACGGCCGCAGGGAGGACTGAAGCTTTCTTT
TRBJ2-5	NA	TRBV5-6	NA	CASSLNSAQETQYF	TGTGCCAGCAGCTTGAATAGCGCCCAAGAGACCCAGTACTTC
TRBJ2-1	NA	TRBV2	NA	CATAPRGGDNEQFF	TGTGCCACTGCCCCCCGGGGCGGGGACAATGAGCAGTTCTTC
TRBJ1-1	NA	TRBV12-3/TRBV12-4	NA	CASSYFGSEAFF	TGTGCCAGCAGTTACTTCGGGAGTGAAGCTTTCTTT
TRBJ1-2	NA	TRBV5-1	few	CASSSWRDGYTF	TGCGCCAGCAGCTCGTGGCGGGATGGCTACACCTTC
TRBJ1-1	NA	TRBV4-3	NA	CASSQDPGGDWNTEAFF	TGCGCCAGCAGCCAAGATCCCGGAGGAGATTGGAACACTGAAGCTTTCTTT
TRBJ2-2	TRBD2	TRBV3-1/TRBV3-2	NA	CASSQATSGWAGELFF	TGTGCCAGCAGCCAAGCTACTAGCGGATGGGCCGGGGAGCTGTTTTTT
TRBJ2-7	TRBD1	TRBV18	NA	CASSPGQGLGEQYF	TGTGCCAGCTCCCCGGGACAGGGTCTTGGCGAGCAGTACTTC
TRBJ2-2	NA	TRBV9	NA	CASSDPEPQIASGANTGELFF	TGTGCCAGCAGTGACCCAGAGCCCCAAATAGCGAGCGGAGCGAACACCGGGGAGCTGTTTTTT
TRBJ1-2	NA	TRBV30	NA	CAWRRGEGNYGYTF	TGTGCCTGGAGGCGGGGTGAAGGGAACTATGGCTACACCTTC
TRBJ1-4	NA	TRBV20-1	NA	CSARGEFF	TGCAGTGCTCGGGGGGAGTTTTTT
TRBJ2-5	TRBD1	TRBV11-2	NA	CASSLDRLGQGGETQYF	TGTGCCAGCAGCTTAGATCGACTGGGACAGGGAGGGGAGACCCAGTACTTC
TRBJ1-3	NA	TRBV5-5	NA	CASNLDRFSGNTIYF	TGTGCCAGCAACCTCGACAGGTTCTCTGGAAACACCATATATTTT